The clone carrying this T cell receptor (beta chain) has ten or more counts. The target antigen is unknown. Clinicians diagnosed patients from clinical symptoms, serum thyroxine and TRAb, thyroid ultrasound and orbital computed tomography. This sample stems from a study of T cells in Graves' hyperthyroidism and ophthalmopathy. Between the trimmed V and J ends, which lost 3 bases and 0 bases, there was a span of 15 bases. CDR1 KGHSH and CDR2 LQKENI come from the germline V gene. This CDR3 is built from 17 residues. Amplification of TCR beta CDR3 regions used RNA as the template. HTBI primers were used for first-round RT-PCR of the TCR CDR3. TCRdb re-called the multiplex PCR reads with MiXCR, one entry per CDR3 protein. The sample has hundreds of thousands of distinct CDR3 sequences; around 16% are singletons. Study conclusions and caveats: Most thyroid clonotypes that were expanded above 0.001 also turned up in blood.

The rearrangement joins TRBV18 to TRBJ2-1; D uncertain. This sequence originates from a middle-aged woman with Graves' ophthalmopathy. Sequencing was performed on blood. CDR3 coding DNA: TGTGCCAGCTCACCTATAGGCGGTTCAGGCTCCTACAATGAGCAGTTCTTC. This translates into CASSPIGGSGSYNEQFF.